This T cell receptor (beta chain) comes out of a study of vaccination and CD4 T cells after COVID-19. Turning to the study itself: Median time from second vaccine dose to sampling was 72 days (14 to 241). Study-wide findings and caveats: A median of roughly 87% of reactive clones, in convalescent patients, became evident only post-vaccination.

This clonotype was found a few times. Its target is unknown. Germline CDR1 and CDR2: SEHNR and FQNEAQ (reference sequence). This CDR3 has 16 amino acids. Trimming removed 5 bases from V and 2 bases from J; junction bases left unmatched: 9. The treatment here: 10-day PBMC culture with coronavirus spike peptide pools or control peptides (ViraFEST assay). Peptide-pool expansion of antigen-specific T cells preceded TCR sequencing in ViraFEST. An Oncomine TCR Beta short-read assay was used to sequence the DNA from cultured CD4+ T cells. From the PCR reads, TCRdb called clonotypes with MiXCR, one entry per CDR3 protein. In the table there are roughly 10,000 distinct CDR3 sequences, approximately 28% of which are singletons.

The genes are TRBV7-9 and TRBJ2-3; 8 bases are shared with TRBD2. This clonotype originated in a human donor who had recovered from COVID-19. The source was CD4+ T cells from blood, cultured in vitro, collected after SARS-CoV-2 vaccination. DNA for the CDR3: TGTGCCAGCAGCCTCCTAGCGGGCCATACCACAGATACGCAGTATTTT. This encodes CASSLLAGHTTDTQYF.